This is a list of T cell receptor beta chains from one sample in a study of blood T cell repertoires in COVID-19. Measured with immunoSEQ multiplex PCR; TCRdb has only the in-frame clones, and not every one. Counted here are fewer than 400,000 clones, over 70% occurring once; the ten biggest clones make up about 4.7%. The sequenced sample consisted of PBMCs or T cells enriched from blood (not recorded which). The source of these receptors is a young man who had recovered from COVID-19. Each CDR3 is given with its conserved first and last residue. The D gene is left open where the match is weak.

V | D | CDR3
TRBV4-1 | TRBD1 | CASSRRDRGSDTQYF
TRBV24-1 | TRBD1 | CATSVFEVRTGRTREAFF
TRBV24-1 | NA | CATSAETNIQDEQFF
TRBV30 | NA | CAWGLGNTIYF
TRBV7-9 | NA | CASRPAGGYEQYF
TRBV9 | TRBD2 | CASSVEGTSGRIQFF
TRBV6-1 | NA | CASSELTVHVNQPQHF
TRBV7-9 | TRBD1 | CASRPYRQGTFSGNTIYF
TRBV20-1 | NA | CSASRDSAFF
TRBV7-8 | TRBD1 | CASSLGGGQGTYEQYF
TRBV19 | NA | CASSTTQRSNQPQHF
TRBV7-9 | TRBD1 | CASSPTGQGGWNTEAFF
TRBV5-6 | TRBD2 | CASSLGLALETQYF
TRBV7-8 | NA | CASSPIWGDLTDTQYF
TRBV5-4 | NA | CASSFFASRETQYF
TRBV5-4 | NA | CASSNARTPGYGYTF
TRBV5-1 | TRBD1 | CASSAGTGRAYEQYF
TRBV19 | NA | CASSIKSSNTGELFF
TRBV5-5 | NA | CASSLDQGSEETQYF
TRBV5-1 | NA | CASSPEPSQPQHF
TRBV2 | NA | CASSSEIRNYGYTF
TRBV10-3 | NA | CAISDMGAIEQFF
TRBV19 | TRBD2 | CASSRGTSGSYEQYF
TRBV19 | NA | CASSPIRVAKNIQYF
TRBV23-1 | NA | CASSQSFVGFRGSSYNSPLHF
TRBV29-1 | NA | CSVEDGRAYGYTF
TRBV2 | TRBD1 | CASSEIEGGTANYGYTF